One and the same sample provided the 20 T cell receptor beta chains below, sequenced in a study of CD8 T cells in Susac syndrome. Random hexamers primed reverse transcription of 0.5 to 1 ug RNA. TCRdb called the immunoSEQ multiplex PCR reads again in MiXCR, with one record for every CDR3 protein. In the table there are around 71,000 distinct CDR3 sequences, roughly 93% of which are singletons. The specimen sequenced was CD4+ T cells from PBMCs. These receptors came from a human donor with Susac syndrome.

V and J are TRBV7-9 and TRBJ1-4; 7 bases are shared with TRBD1. Trimming cost V 6 bases and J 3 bases; bases outside gene matches: 1. CDR1 and CDR2 (germline): SEHNR, FQNEAQ (reference sequence). The CDR3 totals 13 residues. CDR3 DNA: TGTGCCAGCAGGGGACAGTCTAATGAAAAACTGTTTTTT. This gives the protein CASRGQSNEKLFF.

The chain employs TRBV14 and TRBJ2-1; TRBD2 aligns across 11 bases. With V trimmed by 4 bases and J by 8 bases, 7 bases remained unmatched. Germline CDR1 SGHDN, CDR2 FVKESK. The CDR3 extends over 15 amino acids. The CDR3 region has the DNA TGTGCCAGCAGCCCGACTAGCGGGGTAAGGGATGAGCAGTTCTTC. The encoded protein is CASSPTSGVRDEQFF.

The chain uses TRBV16 and TRBJ1-5; D is undetermined. Trimming removed 0 bases at V and 3 bases at J, with 9 bases between. The germline gives CDR1 KGHSY, CDR2 FQNENV. This CDR3 contains 15 residues. The CDR3, as DNA: TGTGCCAGCAGCCAATCTCGGCAGAACAATCAGCCCCAGCATTTT. It is translated as CASSQSRQNNQPQHF.

This clonotype was seen once. The chain combines TRBV28 with TRBJ2-3, with 12 bases lining up with TRBD2. Germline CDR1 MDHEN, CDR2 SYDVKM. This CDR3 has 17 amino acids. The V segment lost 7 bases and the J segment 0 bases; nucleotides outside the gene matches: 8. CDR3 coding DNA: TGTGCCAGCAACCTAGCGGGGGGGATAACTAGCACAGATACGCAGTATTTT. Its translation: CASNLAGGITSTDTQYF.

The genes are TRBV5-4 and TRBJ2-7, with TRBD1 matching over 9 bases. CDR1 and CDR2 from the germline V gene are SGHNT and YYREEE (reference sequence). Losses at the gene ends were 1 base for V and 3 bases for J; bases not matched to a gene: 11. CDR3 length: 17 residues. CDR3 nucleotide sequence: TGTGCCAGCAGCTTGTGGGGTACAGGGGGCGCAAACTACGAGCAGTACTTC. It translates to CASSLWGTGGANYEQYF.

This chain joins TRBV7-9 and TRBJ2-7; possible D gene TRBD2, 5 bases. CDR3 length equals 14 residues. Trimming shortened V by 0 bases and J by 0 bases, and 6 bases separated the two germline ends. Germline values: CDR1 SEHNR, CDR2 FQNEAQ (reference sequence). CDR3 coding DNA: TGTGCCAGCAGCTTAGCGGGGAGCTCCTACGAGCAGTACTTC. The encoded protein is CASSLAGSSYEQYF.

The rearrangement links TRBV11-2 to TRBJ2-3; D is uncertain. Germline V gene lookup returns CDR1 SGHAT and CDR2 FQNNGV. Trimming shortened V by 2 bases and J by 5 bases, and 8 bases separated the two germline ends. The CDR3 totals 13 residues. CDR3 protein: CASSLLARDTQYF. CDR3 DNA: TGTGCCAGCAGCTTACTCGCGAGAGATACGCAGTATTTT.

This chain joins TRBV5-1 and TRBJ1-1; 7 bases align to TRBD1. The CDR3 length is 13 residues. The germline CDR1 and CDR2 sequences are SGHRS and YFSETQ. Losses at the gene ends were 4 bases for V and 12 bases for J; bases not matched to a gene: 12. CDR3 residues: CASSPGQATASFF. The CDR3 DNA reads TGCGCCAGCAGCCCTGGACAGGCCACTGCGTCTTTCTTT.

The chain combines TRBV27 with TRBJ2-1; D gene ambiguous. Trimming shortened V by 2 bases and J by 0 bases, and 14 bases separated the two germline ends. The CDR3 consists of 17 residues. The germline CDR1 and CDR2 sequences are MNHEY and SMNVEV (reference sequence). CDR3 amino acids: CASSLPLSGRSYNEQFF. CDR3 DNA: TGTGCCAGCAGTTTACCCCTATCAGGCCGCTCCTACAATGAGCAGTTCTTC.

The chain joins TRBV10-3 to TRBJ1-1; D remains ambiguous. The ends were cut back, 0 bases at V and 4 bases at J, with 6 bases in the middle. The CDR3 is made up of 13 amino acids. CDR1 is ENHRY and CDR2 is SYGVKD in the germline V gene. The CDR3 nucleotides are TGTGCCATCAGTGAGTCCATGGGCACTGAAGCTTTCTTT. Its protein product is CAISESMGTEAFF.

The rearrangement links TRBV9 to TRBJ1-5; 7 bases match TRBD1. The length of the CDR3 is 15 residues. V lost 4 bases to trimming and J lost 4 bases; unmatched junction nucleotides: 8. Germline V gene lookup returns CDR1 SGDLS and CDR2 YYNGEE. The CDR3 nucleotides read TGTGCCAGCAGCCCCAATACAGGGGCAAATCAGCCCCAGCATTTT. It encodes CASSPNTGANQPQHF.

This sequence joins TRBV7-9 and TRBJ2-7; tentatively, D is TRBD2 (5 bases). The CDR3 loop spans 13 amino acids. V lost 2 bases and J lost 5, with 10 bases in between. Germline V lookup: CDR1 SEHNR, CDR2 FQNEAQ (reference sequence). This CDR3 reads CASSLLEGHEQYF. The DNA of the CDR3 is TGTGCCAGCAGCTTATTAGAGGGCCACGAGCAGTACTTC.

The chain carries TRBV13 and TRBJ2-1; 7 bases are shared with TRBD1. V shed 5 bases, J shed 3 bases, and the junction held 1 base outside the gene matches. Germline V gene sequence: CDR1 PRHDT, CDR2 FYEKMQ (reference sequence). This CDR3 comprises 13 residues. CDR3 DNA sequence: TGTGCCAGCAGCCACAGGGGCTACAATGAGCAGTTCTTC. Translating gives CASSHRGYNEQFF.

The chain links TRBV6-2 or TRBV6-3 to TRBJ1-5; D not resolved. The V and J ends lost 2 bases and 0 bases respectively, with 11 bases between them. Germline-derived CDR1 and CDR2 are MNHEY and SVGEGT. CDR3 length equals 16 residues. The CDR3: CASSYRAANSNQPQHF. The CDR3 DNA is TGTGCCAGCAGTTACCGGGCCGCTAATAGCAATCAGCCCCAGCATTTT.

This sequence joins TRBV7-2 and TRBJ2-4; 9 nucleotides agree with TRBD1. CDR3 length: 16 residues. J was trimmed by 1 base and V by 1 base; bases with no gene match: 2. Germline V gene data show CDR1 as SGHTA and CDR2 as FQGNSA. The CDR3 DNA reads as TGTGCCAGCAGCTTAGGGGACAGGGTTGCCAAAAACATTCAGTACTTC. It translates to CASSLGDRVAKNIQYF.

J is TRBJ1-1 and V is TRBV7-9, with D tentatively TRBD1 (5 bases). The V gene's germline CDR1 is SEHNR and CDR2 FQNEAQ (reference sequence). V dropped 5 bases and J dropped 3 bases, with 16 bases sitting between them. The length of the CDR3 is 15 residues. This CDR3 reads CASSDRQRLYTEAFF. CDR3 DNA: TGTGCCAGCAGCGATAGACAGCGGCTCTACACTGAAGCTTTCTTT.

The chain recombines TRBV24-1 with TRBJ2-3, with 7 bases identical to TRBD1. V shed 9 bases and J 5 bases; nucleotides not matched to a gene: 10. The CDR3 is 14 residues long. Germline V gives CDR1 KGHDR, CDR2 SFDVKD. The CDR3 sequence: CATGSGTERDTQYF. In DNA, the CDR3 is TGTGCCACCGGTTCCGGGACAGAGAGAGATACGCAGTATTTT.

Only a few counts were recorded for this clonotype. DNA of the CDR3: TGTGCCAGCAGCTCCCCTGGGGCAGGGAATACCTATGGCTACACCTTC. Amino acids: CASSSPGAGNTYGYTF. The chain employs TRBV11-2 and TRBJ1-2; the D gene is possibly TRBD1 (5 bases). The germline CDR1 and CDR2 sequences are SGHAT and FQNNGV. CDR3 length: 16 residues. Trimming removed 4 bases from V and 4 bases from J, with 19 bases in between.

This chain's CDR3 is CASSLGSGGPNEQFF. The CDR3 DNA reads TGTGCCAGCAGCTTAGGTAGCGGGGGGCCGAATGAGCAGTTCTTC. This chain links TRBV7-2 with TRBJ2-1; 10 bases fit TRBD2. After removal of 1 base from V and 7 bases from J, the junction contained 4 bases not matched to a gene. The CDR3 runs to 15 residues. Germline V lookup: CDR1 SGHTA, CDR2 FQGNSA.

The gene calls are TRBV11-2 and TRBJ2-5, with 9 bases matching TRBD1. The J segment lost 4 bases and the V segment lost 5 bases, leaving 8 bases of the junction unmatched. The CDR3 has 15 residues. Germline loops: CDR1 SGHAT, CDR2 FQNNGV. DNA of the CDR3: TGTGCCAGCAGCCCCCGGACAGGGGTAAGAGAGACCCAGTACTTC. Amino acid sequence: CASSPRTGVRETQYF.